The clone carrying this TCR beta chain was observed many times. Antigen unknown. PCR was performed a second time for roughly 7 to 12 cycles using a sample-barcoded 5' primer and a J-beta primer mix. All cDNA molecules were each tagged by a template-switch adaptor with 12 random nucleotides. TCRdb processed the 5' RACE reads anew with MiXCR; each CDR3 protein has one entry. The table records about 650,000 distinct CDR3 sequences, less than 40% of them present only once. This sample was included in a study of blood T cells in healthy people across ages. Between the trimmed V and J ends, which lost 3 bases and 0 bases, there was a span of 6 bases. This CDR3 spans 13 amino acids. The V gene's germline CDR1 is SGDLS and CDR2 YYNGEE. General study results and limits: It was not possible, with unsorted PBMCs, to conclusively compare naive and antigen-experienced cells. Long-lived donors carried more naive CD4+ cells and greater diversity than aged donors. Those diversity estimates obtained from one million T cells were thought to be underestimates.

Specimen: blood. This sequence joins TRBV9 and TRBJ1-2, with D unresolved. The TCR sequence derives from an elderly woman in good health. The CDR3 reads CASSGGANYGYTF. The CDR3 DNA follows: TGTGCCAGCAGCGGCGGAGCTAACTATGGCTACACCTTC.